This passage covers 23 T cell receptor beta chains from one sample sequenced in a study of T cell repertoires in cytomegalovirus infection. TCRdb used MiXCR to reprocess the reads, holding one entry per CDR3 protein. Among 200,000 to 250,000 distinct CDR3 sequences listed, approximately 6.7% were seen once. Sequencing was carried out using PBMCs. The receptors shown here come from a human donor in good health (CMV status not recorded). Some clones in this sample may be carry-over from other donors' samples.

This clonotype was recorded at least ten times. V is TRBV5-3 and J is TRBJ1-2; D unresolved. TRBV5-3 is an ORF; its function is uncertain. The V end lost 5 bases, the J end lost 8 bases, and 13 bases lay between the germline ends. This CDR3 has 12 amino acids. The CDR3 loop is CARSRPAKGYTF. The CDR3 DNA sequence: TGTGCCAGAAGTAGGCCAGCGAAAGGCTACACCTTC.

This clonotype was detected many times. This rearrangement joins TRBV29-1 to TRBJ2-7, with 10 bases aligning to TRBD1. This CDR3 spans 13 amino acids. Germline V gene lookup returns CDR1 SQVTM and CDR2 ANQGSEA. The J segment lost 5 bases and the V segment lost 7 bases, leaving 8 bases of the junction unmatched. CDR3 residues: CSARTGGRNEQYF. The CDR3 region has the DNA TGCAGCGCCCGGACAGGGGGGCGGAACGAGCAGTACTTC.

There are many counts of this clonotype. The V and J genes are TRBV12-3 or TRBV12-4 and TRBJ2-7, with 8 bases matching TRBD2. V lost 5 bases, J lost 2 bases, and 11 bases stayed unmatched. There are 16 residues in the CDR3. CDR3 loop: CASSTSGGHHTYEQYF. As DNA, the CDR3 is TGTGCCAGCAGTACGAGCGGGGGCCATCATACCTACGAGCAGTACTTC.

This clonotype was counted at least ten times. DNA of the CDR3: TGTGCCAGCAGCTCCAAGGGCCAGAGGTGGGGAGTGTACGAGCAGTACTTC. Its protein product is CASSSKGQRWGVYEQYF. The rearrangement links TRBV7-2 to TRBJ2-7; a possible D gene is TRBD2 (5 bases). Trimming removed 4 bases at V and 4 bases at J, with 23 bases between. The length of the CDR3 is 17 residues. Germline V CDR1 and CDR2: SGHTA, FQGNSA.

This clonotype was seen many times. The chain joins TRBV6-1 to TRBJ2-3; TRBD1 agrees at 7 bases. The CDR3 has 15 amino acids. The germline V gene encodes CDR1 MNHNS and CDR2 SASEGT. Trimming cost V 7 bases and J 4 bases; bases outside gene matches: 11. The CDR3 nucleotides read TGTGCCAGCACCCGGGGACAGACCCCCGCAGATACGCAGTATTTT. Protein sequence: CASTRGQTPADTQYF.

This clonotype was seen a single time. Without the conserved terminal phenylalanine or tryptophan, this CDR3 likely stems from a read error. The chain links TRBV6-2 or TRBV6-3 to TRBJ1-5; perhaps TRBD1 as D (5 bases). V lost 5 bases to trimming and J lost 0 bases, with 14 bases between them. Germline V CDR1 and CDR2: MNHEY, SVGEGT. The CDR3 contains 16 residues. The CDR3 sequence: CASSPGRRYSNQPQHS. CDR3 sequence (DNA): TGTGCCAGCAGTCCGGGACGGAGGTATAGCAATCAGCCCCAGCATTCT.

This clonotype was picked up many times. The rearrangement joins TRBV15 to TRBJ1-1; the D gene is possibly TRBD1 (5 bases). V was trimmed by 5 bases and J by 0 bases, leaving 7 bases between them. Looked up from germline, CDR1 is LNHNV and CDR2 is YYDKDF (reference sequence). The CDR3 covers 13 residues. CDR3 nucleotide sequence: TGTGCCACCAGCCTAGGGGTGAACACTGAAGCTTTCTTT. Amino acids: CATSLGVNTEAFF.

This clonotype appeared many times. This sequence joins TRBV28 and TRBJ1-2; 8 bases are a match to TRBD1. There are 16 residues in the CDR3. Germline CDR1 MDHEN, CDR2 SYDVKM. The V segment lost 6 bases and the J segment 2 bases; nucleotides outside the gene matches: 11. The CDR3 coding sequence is TGTGCCAGCAGCCCCTGGGGACAGGCGATAAACTATGGCTACACCTTC. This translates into CASSPWGQAINYGYTF.

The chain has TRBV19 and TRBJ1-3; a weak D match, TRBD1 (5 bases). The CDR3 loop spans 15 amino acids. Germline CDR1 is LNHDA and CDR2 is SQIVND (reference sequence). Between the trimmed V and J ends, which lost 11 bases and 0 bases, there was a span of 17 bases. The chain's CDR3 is CASTAGLLSGNTIYF. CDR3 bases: TGTGCCTCCACGGCGGGGCTCCTCTCTGGAAACACCATATATTTT.

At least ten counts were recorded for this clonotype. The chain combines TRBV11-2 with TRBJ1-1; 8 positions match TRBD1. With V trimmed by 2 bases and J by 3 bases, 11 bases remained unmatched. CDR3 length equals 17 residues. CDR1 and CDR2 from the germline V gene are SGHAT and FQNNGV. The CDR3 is CASSLSSGTGGYTEAFF. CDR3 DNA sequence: TGTGCCAGCAGCTTATCCTCCGGGACAGGAGGTTACACTGAAGCTTTCTTT.

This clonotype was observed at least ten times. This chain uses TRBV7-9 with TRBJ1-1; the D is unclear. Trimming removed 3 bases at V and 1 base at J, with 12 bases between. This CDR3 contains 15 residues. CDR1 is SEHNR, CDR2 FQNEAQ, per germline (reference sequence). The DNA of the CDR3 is TGTGCCAGCAGCTTGACGAGATCTCCGAACACTGAAGCTTTCTTT. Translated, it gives CASSLTRSPNTEAFF.

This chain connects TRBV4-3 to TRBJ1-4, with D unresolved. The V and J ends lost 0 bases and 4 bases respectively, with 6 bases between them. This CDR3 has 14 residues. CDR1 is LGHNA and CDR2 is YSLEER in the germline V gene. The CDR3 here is CASSQELINEKLFF. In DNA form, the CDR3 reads TGCGCCAGCAGCCAAGAACTCATTAATGAAAAACTGTTTTTT.

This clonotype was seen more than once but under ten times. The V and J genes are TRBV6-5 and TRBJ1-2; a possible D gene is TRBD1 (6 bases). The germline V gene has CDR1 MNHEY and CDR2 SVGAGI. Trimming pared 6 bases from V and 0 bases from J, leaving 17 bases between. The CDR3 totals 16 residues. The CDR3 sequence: CASRPGQSPSNYGYTF. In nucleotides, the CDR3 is TGTGCCAGCAGACCTGGACAGTCCCCCTCTAACTATGGCTACACCTTC.

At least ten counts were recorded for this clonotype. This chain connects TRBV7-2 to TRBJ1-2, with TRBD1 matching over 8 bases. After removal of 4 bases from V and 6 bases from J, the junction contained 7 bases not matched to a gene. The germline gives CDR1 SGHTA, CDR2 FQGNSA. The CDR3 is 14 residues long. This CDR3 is CASSSRQGSNGYTF. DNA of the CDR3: TGTGCCAGCAGCTCCAGACAGGGGTCCAATGGCTACACCTTC.

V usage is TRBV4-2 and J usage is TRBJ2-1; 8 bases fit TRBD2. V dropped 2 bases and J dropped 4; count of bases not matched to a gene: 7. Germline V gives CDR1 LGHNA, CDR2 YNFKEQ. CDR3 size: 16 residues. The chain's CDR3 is CASSQSSSGCYNEQFF. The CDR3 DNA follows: TGTGCCAGCAGCCAATCGTCTAGCGGGTGTTACAATGAGCAGTTCTTC.

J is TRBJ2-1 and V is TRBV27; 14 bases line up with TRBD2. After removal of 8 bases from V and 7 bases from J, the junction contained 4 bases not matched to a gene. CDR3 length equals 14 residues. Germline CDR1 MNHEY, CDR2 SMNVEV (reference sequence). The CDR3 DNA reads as TGTGCCAGCCGGACTAGCGGGGGGCCAAATGAGCAGTTCTTC. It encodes CASRTSGGPNEQFF.

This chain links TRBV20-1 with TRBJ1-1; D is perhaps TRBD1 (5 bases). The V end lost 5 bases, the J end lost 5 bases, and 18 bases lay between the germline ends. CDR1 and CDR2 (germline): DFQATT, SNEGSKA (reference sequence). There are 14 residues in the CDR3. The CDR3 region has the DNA TGCAGTGCTGGGACCTTTGCAGGAGAAACTGAAGCTTTCTTT. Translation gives CSAGTFAGETEAFF.

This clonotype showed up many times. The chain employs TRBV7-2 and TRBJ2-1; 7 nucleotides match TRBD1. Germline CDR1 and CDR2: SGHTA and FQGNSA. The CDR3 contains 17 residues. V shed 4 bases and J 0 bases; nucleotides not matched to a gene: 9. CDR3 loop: CASSSFPGQSSYNEQFF. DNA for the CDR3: TGTGCCAGCAGCTCGTTCCCGGGACAGAGCTCCTACAATGAGCAGTTCTTC. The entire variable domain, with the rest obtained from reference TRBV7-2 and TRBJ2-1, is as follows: GAGVSQSPSNKVTEKGKDVELRCDPISGHTALYWYRQSLGQGLEFLIYFQGNSAPDKSGLPSDRFSAERTGGSVSTLTIQRTQQEDSAVYLCASSSFPGQSSYNEQFFGPGTRLTVL.

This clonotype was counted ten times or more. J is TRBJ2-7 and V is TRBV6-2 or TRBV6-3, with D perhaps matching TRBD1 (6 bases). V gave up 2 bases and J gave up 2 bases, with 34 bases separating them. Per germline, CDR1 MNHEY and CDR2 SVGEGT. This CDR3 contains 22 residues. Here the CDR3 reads CASSYPDGSQGLLPSLTYEQYF. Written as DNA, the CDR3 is TGTGCCAGCAGTTACCCAGACGGATCCCAGGGGCTACTTCCCTCCCTGACCTACGAGCAGTACTTC.

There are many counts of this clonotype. CDR3: CASSLIGVAAFF. In DNA form, the CDR3 reads TGTGCCAGCAGCTTAATCGGGGTCGCCGCTTTCTTT. The chain couples TRBV7-3 to TRBJ1-1; no clear D. V lost 1 base, J lost 11 bases, and 11 bases lay in between. The germline gives CDR1 SGHTA, CDR2 FQGTGA. The CDR3 runs 12 residues.

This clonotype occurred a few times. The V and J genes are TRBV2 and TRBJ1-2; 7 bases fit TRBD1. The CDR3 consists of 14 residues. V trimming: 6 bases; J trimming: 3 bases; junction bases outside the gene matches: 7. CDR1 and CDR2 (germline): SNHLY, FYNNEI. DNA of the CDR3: TGTGCCAGCAGGGGACAGACCGCCCACTATGGCTACACCTTC. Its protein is CASRGQTAHYGYTF.

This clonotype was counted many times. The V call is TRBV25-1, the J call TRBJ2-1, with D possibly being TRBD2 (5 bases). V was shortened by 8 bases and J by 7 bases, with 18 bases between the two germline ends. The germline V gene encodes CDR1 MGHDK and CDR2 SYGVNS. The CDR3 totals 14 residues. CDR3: CASGLDLTENEQFF. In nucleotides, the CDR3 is TGTGCCAGCGGACTGGACCTCACGGAGAATGAGCAGTTCTTC.

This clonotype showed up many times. The CDR3: CASSHVGTENTEAFF. In DNA, the CDR3 is TGTGCCAGCAGCCACGTAGGGACCGAGAACACTGAAGCTTTCTTT. The rearrangement uses TRBV7-3 and TRBJ1-1, with D possibly TRBD1 on 5 matching bases. CDR1 and CDR2 from the germline V gene are SGHTA and FQGTGA. V was trimmed by 5 bases and J by 1 base, leaving 14 bases between them. This CDR3 is built from 15 residues.